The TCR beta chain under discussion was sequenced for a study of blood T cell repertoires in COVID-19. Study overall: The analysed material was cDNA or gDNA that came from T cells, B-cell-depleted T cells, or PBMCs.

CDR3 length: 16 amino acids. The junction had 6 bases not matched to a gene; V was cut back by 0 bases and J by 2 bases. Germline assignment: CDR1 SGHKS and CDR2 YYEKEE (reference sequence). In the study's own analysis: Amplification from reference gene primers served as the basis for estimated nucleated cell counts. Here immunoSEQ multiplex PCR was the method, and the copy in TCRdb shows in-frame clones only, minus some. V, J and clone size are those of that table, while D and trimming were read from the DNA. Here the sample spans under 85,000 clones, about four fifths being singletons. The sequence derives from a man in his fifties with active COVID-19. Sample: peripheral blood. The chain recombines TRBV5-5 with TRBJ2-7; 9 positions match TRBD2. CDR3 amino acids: CASSLASSGIPYEQYF. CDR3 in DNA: TGTGCCAGCAGCTTGGCCTCTAGCGGGATCCCCTACGAGCAGTACTTC.